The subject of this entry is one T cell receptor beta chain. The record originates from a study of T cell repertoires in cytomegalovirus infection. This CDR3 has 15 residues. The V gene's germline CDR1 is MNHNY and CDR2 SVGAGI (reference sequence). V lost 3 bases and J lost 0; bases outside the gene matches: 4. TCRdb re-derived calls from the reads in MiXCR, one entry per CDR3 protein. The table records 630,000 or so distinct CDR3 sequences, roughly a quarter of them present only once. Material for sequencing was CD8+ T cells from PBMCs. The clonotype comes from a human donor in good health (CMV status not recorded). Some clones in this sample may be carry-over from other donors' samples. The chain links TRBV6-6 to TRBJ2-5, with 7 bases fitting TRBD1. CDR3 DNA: TGTGCCAGCAGTTATAGGGGACAGTACCAAGAGACCCAGTACTTC. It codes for CASSYRGQYQETQYF.